What follows are 8 T cell receptor beta chains derived from one specimen sequenced in a study of T-cell reconstitution after alpha-beta-depleted transplantation in children. Unique molecular identifiers were incorporated during preparation of the TCRbeta library. TCRdb ran MiXCR on the PCR reads and lists one entry per CDR3 protein. The sample consists of fewer than 25,000 distinct CDR3 sequences, approximately 11% of them appearing once. The source was PBMCs from the stem cell graft donor, collected from the stem cell graft. The source of these receptors is a human donor who donated a stem cell graft to a child with chronic granulomatous disease.

In its sample, this clonotype was seen many times. The V call is TRBV11-1, the J call TRBJ1-5, with D uncertain. The CDR3 is 17 amino acids. Per the germline V gene, CDR1 is SGHAT and CDR2 is FQDESV (reference sequence). Trimming left V 3 bases short and J 2 bases short, with 17 bases between. The CDR3 sequence is CASSFIPSGGGNQPQHF. The CDR3 coding sequence is TGTGCCAGCAGCTTCATCCCGTCCGGCGGGGGCAATCAGCCCCAGCATTTT.

This clonotype was detected ten times or more. The gene calls are TRBV11-2 and TRBJ2-2; unclear D gene. Germline V gene sequence: CDR1 SGHAT, CDR2 FQNNGV. This CDR3 is built from 12 residues. Trimming removed 5 bases at V and 10 bases at J, with 11 bases between. CDR3 region: CASSPAPSELFF. CDR3 sequence (DNA): TGTGCCAGCAGCCCCGCCCCCTCGGAGCTGTTTTTT.

This clonotype was found many times. This rearrangement joins TRBV20-1 to TRBJ1-5, with TRBD1 matching 8 bases. CDR1 is DFQATT, CDR2 SNEGSKA, per germline (reference sequence). The V segment lost 6 bases and the J segment 2 bases; nucleotides outside the gene matches: 12. CDR3 length: 16 amino acids. CDR3: CSARRTPGQGNQPQHF. The CDR3 DNA is TGCAGTGCGAGACGCACTCCGGGACAGGGCAATCAGCCCCAGCATTTT.

The sample holds many counts of this clonotype. The chain carries TRBV9 and TRBJ1-2; D possibly corresponds to TRBD1 (5 bases). The ends were cut back, 2 bases at V and 4 bases at J, with 12 bases in the middle. There are 14 residues in the CDR3. Germline assignment: CDR1 SGDLS and CDR2 YYNGEE. The CDR3, as DNA: TGTGCCAGCAGCGTTGGGGGTGGGGTCTATGGCTACACCTTC. Translated, it gives CASSVGGGVYGYTF.

This clonotype was observed at least ten times. The gene calls are TRBV29-1 and TRBJ1-1; D is uncertain. V was shortened by 7 bases and J by 1 base, with 7 bases between the two germline ends. The CDR3 has 11 amino acids. Germline V lookup: CDR1 SQVTM, CDR2 ANQGSEA. The CDR3, as DNA: TGCAGCGCCCCCACGAACACTGAAGCTTTCTTT. It translates to CSAPTNTEAFF.

The chain joins TRBV28 to TRBJ2-7; 8 positions match TRBD2. V lost 10 bases, J lost 0 bases, and 14 bases stayed unmatched. The CDR3 runs 16 residues. The germline CDR1 and CDR2 sequences are MDHEN and SYDVKM. This chain's CDR3 is CAIGPGGAVHSYEQYF. The CDR3 bases are TGTGCCATCGGCCCGGGGGGGGCAGTCCACTCCTACGAGCAGTACTTC.

This clonotype showed up just a few times. The chain is built from TRBV3-1 and TRBJ2-4; D might be TRBD1 (6 bases). CDR1 and CDR2 (germline): LGHDT, YNNKEL (reference sequence). V gave up 4 bases and J gave up 0 bases, with 13 bases separating them. This CDR3 region has 16 residues. Written as DNA, the CDR3 is TGTGCCAGCAGCCTTCGGGACACAGAAGCCAAAAACATTCAGTACTTC. Translating it yields CASSLRDTEAKNIQYF.

This clonotype was seen many times. V usage is TRBV2 and J usage is TRBJ2-2; D might be TRBD2 (5 bases). Germline V gene data show CDR1 as SNHLY and CDR2 as FYNNEI. The CDR3 runs 14 residues. V was cut by 6 bases and J by 3 bases, with 11 bases left in between. CDR3 amino acids: CASRPSPYTGELFF. The DNA for the CDR3 is TGTGCCAGCAGGCCTAGCCCATACACCGGGGAGCTGTTTTTT.